These 10 T cell receptor beta chains were all obtained from the same sample, sequenced in a study of blood T cell repertoires in COVID-19. Using immunoSEQ multiplex PCR, the repertoire was profiled, and TCRdb retains in-frame clones only, with some absent. The table includes 200,000 to 300,000 clones, approximately 86% detected once. The sample consisted of peripheral blood. The receptors were sampled from a woman between 25 and 40 years old who had recovered from COVID-19.

The chain carries TRBV10-2 and TRBJ1-3; D gene unclear. Germline V lookup: CDR1 WSHSY, CDR2 SAAADI. Trimming shortened V by 6 bases and J by 0 bases, and 15 bases separated the two germline ends. This CDR3 comprises 16 residues. Written as DNA, the CDR3 is TGCGCCAGCAGCGCCTCAGTTCTAGACTCTGGAAACACCATATATTTT. Amino acids: CASSASVLDSGNTIYF.

The rearrangement uses TRBV2 and TRBJ1-6, with TRBD1 identical over 11 bases. This CDR3 has 15 amino acids. J was trimmed by 10 bases and V by 4 bases; bases with no gene match: 6. Germline loops: CDR1 SNHLY, CDR2 FYNNEI. The CDR3: CASSGRTGGVSPLHF. The CDR3 DNA is TGTGCCAGCAGTGGGCGGACAGGGGGCGTCTCACCCCTCCACTTT.

The gene calls are TRBV18 and TRBJ2-1; the match to TRBD2 covers 10 bases. Trimming took 3 bases from V and 10 from J; bases not matched to a gene: 12. Germline CDR1 is KGHSH and CDR2 is LQKENI. This CDR3 region has 16 residues. The chain's CDR3 is CASSPLGAGGPWEQFF. In DNA, the CDR3 is TGTGCCAGCTCACCCCTAGGAGCGGGGGGGCCCTGGGAGCAGTTCTTC.

The V call is TRBV5-1, the J call TRBJ2-2; 9 positions match TRBD1. Germline CDR1 is SGHRS and CDR2 is YFSETQ. Trimming took 5 bases from V and 1 from J; bases not matched to a gene: 15. The CDR3 covers 19 residues. The DNA for the CDR3 is TGCGCCAGCAGGATTGGATACAGGACAGGGGATTTGAACACCGGGGAGCTGTTTTTT. The encoded protein is CASRIGYRTGDLNTGELFF.

The chain links TRBV24-1 to TRBJ2-2, with D possibly being TRBD1 (5 bases). Trimming shortened V by 3 bases and J by 4 bases, and 11 bases separated the two germline ends. This CDR3 is 15 amino acids long. Per the germline V gene, CDR1 is KGHDR and CDR2 is SFDVKD. The CDR3 bases are TGTGCCACCAGTGATCGTTCCCAGGGCACCGGGGAGCTGTTTTTT. This translates into CATSDRSQGTGELFF.

This chain links TRBV7-3 with TRBJ2-3, with a tentative D call TRBD2 (6 bases). The CDR3 has 15 amino acids. In germline, CDR1 is SGHTA, CDR2 FQGTGA. Trimming shortened V by 5 bases and J by 0 bases, and 12 bases separated the two germline ends. The CDR3 region has the DNA TGTGCCAGCAGCCCGGGGGTTTTTAGCACAGATACGCAGTATTTT. Residues: CASSPGVFSTDTQYF.

The chain joins TRBV2 to TRBJ1-2; TRBD1 is a possible D gene (6 bases). Trimming removed 2 bases at V and 6 bases at J, with 10 bases between. The germline CDR1 and CDR2 sequences are SNHLY and FYNNEI. This CDR3 is 13 amino acids long. CDR3 in amino acids: CASSELGQHGYTF. CDR3 coding DNA: TGTGCCAGCAGTGAATTAGGACAGCATGGCTACACCTTC.

This chain links TRBV4-3 with TRBJ1-4, with D possibly TRBD1 on 5 matching bases. The V end was cut by 0 bases, the J end by 8 bases, with 19 bases between. The CDR3 is made up of 17 amino acids. Germline lookup yields CDR1 LGHNA and CDR2 YSLEER. The CDR3 coding sequence is TGCGCCAGCAGCCAAGATCTGGGGTCAGGGATGGGAGAAAAACTGTTTTTT. This encodes CASSQDLGSGMGEKLFF.

J is TRBJ1-1 and V is TRBV4-3; D is undetermined. Germline V gives CDR1 LGHNA, CDR2 YSLEER. Trimming left V 1 base short and J 1 base short, with 10 bases between. This CDR3 spans 15 amino acids. The CDR3 here is CASSQVRRQNTEAFF. The CDR3 DNA follows: TGCGCCAGCAGCCAAGTGCGGCGGCAGAACACTGAAGCTTTCTTT.

The chain joins TRBV4-3 to TRBJ2-1; 13 nucleotides match TRBD2. There are 16 residues in the CDR3. Germline values: CDR1 LGHNA, CDR2 YSLEER. The J segment lost 10 bases and the V segment lost 0 bases, leaving 6 bases of the junction unmatched. The CDR3 bases are TGCGCCAGCAGCCAAGACACTAGCGGGGGGGCATGGGAGCAGTTCTTC. This codes for CASSQDTSGGAWEQFF.